This T cell receptor (beta chain) comes out of a study of shared clonotypes between healthy human individuals. CD45RO-negative, CCR7-positively selected cells formed the naive CD8 fraction, excluding terminally differentiated effector memory CD45RA+ cells. The CDR3 totals 15 residues. Germline V gene lookup returns CDR1 SGHDN and CDR2 FVKESK. Losses at the gene ends were 1 base for V and 3 bases for J; bases not matched to a gene: 2. Clones were read by immunoSEQ multiplex PCR, and TCRdb kept only the in-frame ones, dropping some. The table includes about 2 million clones, less than 95% detected once.

The gene calls are TRBV14 and TRBJ2-3; TRBD1 matches 9 bases. This sequence originates from a man between 18 and 29 years old in good health. Material for sequencing was naive CD8+ T cells sorted from blood. For the CDR3, the DNA is TGTGCCAGCAGCCAAGGGACAGGGGTGACAGATACGCAGTATTTT. Translated: CASSQGTGVTDTQYF.